This TCR beta chain is drawn from a study of spatial heterogeneity in lung cancer. Time point indicated: sample taken at primary tumor resection. Unsorted whole RNA samples from tumor, nontumor lung or frozen PBMC were sequenced. MiXCR, run by TCRdb on the 5' RACE reads, gives a single entry per CDR3 protein. The sample holds 5,500 to 8,000 distinct CDR3 sequences, around 21% seen once. Germline CDR1 SEHNR, CDR2 FQNEAQ (reference sequence). V lost 5 bases to trimming and J lost 7 bases; unmatched junction nucleotides: 6. The CDR3 contains 14 residues. By share, this clonotype counts as medium-sized. This sequence originates from a female donor with early-stage non-small cell lung cancer. The sample consisted of PBMCs, taken at surgery. The V call is TRBV7-9, the J call TRBJ1-5; 9 positions match TRBD1. The DNA for the CDR3 is TGTGCCAGCAGCGCGGGGACAGGGAAACAGCCCCAGCATTTT. This translates into CASSAGTGKQPQHF.